This TCR beta chain was obtained from a study of identifying expanded T cells in peripheral blood. Notes on the study in general: Differentially abundant clones: roughly 1.2 between replicates, about 16 at approximately 13 days, 18 to 20 at four. Roughly two-week clone count variance significantly increased as total template count grew.

During the collection period, no donor immune events like infections were recorded. On this clone: Its antigen is unknown.

The repertoire was sequenced with immunoSEQ multiplex PCR; TCRdb's copy has only in-frame clones and lacks some. The repertoire holds about 82,000 clones, with roughly 89% as singletons. Germline values: CDR1 LGHNT, CDR2 FRNRAP. The CDR3 extends over 15 amino acids. Trimming took off 1 base at V and 4 bases at J, with 13 bases between the two ends. This clonotype originated in a person aged 18-69 years in good health. The chain couples TRBV12-5 to TRBJ1-1; tentative D call: TRBD1 (6 bases). Sequencing used blood. As DNA, the CDR3 is TGTGCTAGTGGTTTGGAGATAGGGGGGGGCACTGAAGCTTTCTTT. Encoded protein: CASGLEIGGGTEAFF.